Each of the 21 T cell receptor beta chains below was sequenced from the same sample in a study of T cell responses to AZD1222 COVID-19 vaccine. The protocol was immunoSEQ multiplex PCR, while the TCRdb copy is restricted to in-frame clones and leaves out a portion. The sample consists of about 140,000 clones, 70% to 90% of them appearing once. Material: peripheral blood, obtained on day 0 of AZD1222 vaccination. These receptors all stem from an adult in good health.

J is TRBJ2-1 and V is TRBV5-1; 9 bases map to TRBD2. The germline CDR1 and CDR2 sequences are SGHRS and YFSETQ. V trimming: 0 bases; J trimming: 9 bases; junction bases outside the gene matches: 7. CDR3 length: 15 residues. The CDR3 protein is CASSLVPSSGIEQFF. The CDR3 DNA follows: TGCGCCAGCAGCTTGGTCCCGTCTAGCGGGATTGAGCAGTTCTTC. The variable domain in full, completed from reference TRBV5-1 and TRBJ2-1, reads KAGVTQTPRYLIKTRGQQVTLSCSPISGHRSVSWYQQTPGQGLQFLFEYFSETQRNKGNFPGRFSGRQFSNSRSEMNVSTLELGDSALYLCASSLVPSSGIEQFFGPGTRLTVL.

This clone was picked up one time. CDR3 sequence: CASSQAQDSNEKLFF. Written as DNA, the CDR3 is TGCGCCAGCAGCCAAGCCCAGGACAGTAATGAAAAACTGTTTTTT. The chain has TRBV4-1 and TRBJ1-4; maybe TRBD1 (6 bases). Germline V CDR1 and CDR2: MGHRA, YSYEKL. V lost 1 base and J 4 bases, leaving 10 bases between the germline ends. The CDR3 totals 15 residues.

V is TRBV3-1 (or the pseudogene TRBV3-2) and J is TRBJ2-1; 8 bases match TRBD2. CDR3 size: 14 residues. V gave up 3 bases and J gave up 7 bases; unmatched junction bases: 5. Germline values: CDR1 LGHDT, CDR2 YNNKEL (reference sequence). CDR3 protein: CASSHGGLGNEQFF. Written as DNA, the CDR3 is TGTGCCAGCAGCCATGGGGGACTAGGGAATGAGCAGTTCTTC.

The V call is TRBV30, the J call TRBJ1-5, with D hard to call. CDR1 and CDR2 (germline): GTSNPN, SVGIG (reference sequence). V gave up 2 bases and J gave up 2 bases, with 16 bases separating them. The CDR3 runs to 16 residues. The CDR3 here is CAWSYNHGSRNQPQHF. DNA of the CDR3: TGTGCCTGGAGTTACAATCATGGCAGCCGCAATCAGCCCCAGCATTTT.

This clone came up a few times. The chain carries TRBV14 and TRBJ1-4; tentative D call: TRBD1 (6 bases). V was shortened by 3 bases and J by 0 bases, with 17 bases between the two germline ends. The CDR3 extends over 18 amino acids. Germline values: CDR1 SGHDN, CDR2 FVKESK. The CDR3 DNA reads as TGTGCCAGCAGCCAGAGCAACAGGGACTATGCAACTAATGAAAAACTGTTTTTT. Translation: CASSQSNRDYATNEKLFF.

The CDR3: CASSLEEGGYGYTF. CDR3 DNA: TGTGCCAGCAGCTTAGAGGAGGGTGGCTATGGCTACACCTTC. The rearrangement joins TRBV7-9 to TRBJ1-2; no firm D call. Germline CDR1 reads SEHNR; CDR2 reads FQNEAQ (reference sequence). V lost 1 base and J 4 bases, leaving 10 bases between the germline ends. The CDR3 runs 14 residues. The entire variable domain, with the rest obtained from reference TRBV7-9 and TRBJ1-2, is as follows: DTGVSQNPRHKITKRGQNVTFRCDPISEHNRLYWYRQTLGQGPEFLTYFQNEAQLEKSRLLSDRFSAERPKGSFSTLEIQRTEQGDSAMYLCASSLEEGGYGYTFGSGTRLTVV.

This chain links TRBV5-1 with TRBJ1-1, with 7 bases aligning to TRBD1. Per germline, CDR1 SGHRS and CDR2 YFSETQ. There are 14 residues in the CDR3. Trimming cost V 1 base and J 2 bases; bases outside gene matches: 2. CDR3: CASSLRGPNTEAFF. The CDR3 DNA follows: TGCGCCAGCAGCTTGAGGGGGCCAAACACTGAAGCTTTCTTT.

The chain has TRBV7-9 and TRBJ2-7, with 8 positions matching TRBD1. The V segment lost 5 bases and the J segment 0 bases; nucleotides outside the gene matches: 6. CDR3 length equals 15 residues. The V gene's germline CDR1 is SEHNR and CDR2 FQNEAQ (reference sequence). CDR3 nucleotides: TGTGCCAGCAGCCTCCGGGACAGGAGCTCCTACGAGCAGTACTTC. It encodes CASSLRDRSSYEQYF.

J is TRBJ2-7 and V is TRBV19; 8 nucleotides line up with TRBD2. Germline lookup yields CDR1 LNHDA and CDR2 SQIVND (reference sequence). With 9 bases clipped from V and 1 base from J, the junction kept 5 bases outside the gene matches. The CDR3 is 13 amino acids. The CDR3 protein is CARRLAWSYEQYF. The CDR3, as DNA: TGTGCCAGACGACTAGCGTGGTCCTACGAGCAGTACTTC.

The genes are TRBV7-2 and TRBJ2-4, with D possibly called TRBD1 or TRBD2 (5 bases each). The V and J ends lost 0 bases and 9 bases respectively, with 12 bases between them. Germline CDR1 is SGHTA and CDR2 is FQGNSA. The CDR3 runs 14 residues. The CDR3 coding sequence is TGTGCCAGCAGCTTAGCGGGGACCCCGGGCATTCAGTACTTC. Translating gives CASSLAGTPGIQYF.

The chain couples TRBV5-8 to TRBJ1-3; D gene unclear. Germline V gives CDR1 SGHTS, CDR2 YDEGEE. Trimming removed 0 bases at V and 0 bases at J, with 7 bases between. The length of the CDR3 is 15 residues. CDR3 DNA: TGTGCCAGCAGCTTGGTTCTCGGCTCTGGAAACACCATATATTTT. The encoded protein is CASSLVLGSGNTIYF.

The chain combines TRBV9 with TRBJ1-2; D remains ambiguous. The V end lost 3 bases, the J end lost 5 bases, and 17 bases lay between the germline ends. CDR3 length equals 15 residues. Looked up from germline, CDR1 is SGDLS and CDR2 is YYNGEE. CDR3: CASSESGQNYYGYTF. CDR3 coding DNA: TGTGCCAGCAGCGAATCTGGGCAGAACTATTATGGCTACACCTTC.

V and J are TRBV19 and TRBJ2-7, with 7 positions matching TRBD2. V was clipped by 5 bases and J by 0 bases; unmatched bases: 4. The CDR3 length is 14 residues. Germline CDR1 and CDR2: LNHDA and SQIVND (reference sequence). The CDR3 loop is CASSPSGHSYEQYF. CDR3 DNA sequence: TGTGCCAGTAGTCCTAGCGGACACTCCTACGAGCAGTACTTC. The whole variable domain, remainder taken from reference TRBV19 and TRBJ2-7, is DGGITQSPKYLFRKEGQNVTLSCEQNLNHDAMYWYRQDPGQGLRLIYYSQIVNDFQKGDIAEGYSVSREKKESFPLTVTSAQKNPTAFYLCASSPSGHSYEQYFGPGTRLTVT.

This rearrangement joins TRBV11-3 to TRBJ2-1, with D tentatively TRBD1 or TRBD2 (5 bases each). Germline V gives CDR1 SGHNT, CDR2 YENEEA. The CDR3 is made up of 16 amino acids. Trimming stripped 5 bases from V and 5 bases from J, with 19 bases between. Here the CDR3 DNA reads TGTGCCAGCAGCCCTTGGAGCGGCGAGGACAACAATGAGCAGTTCTTC. Translating gives CASSPWSGEDNNEQFF.

This clone was counted a single time. The rearrangement uses TRBV14 and TRBJ2-1, with 9 positions matching TRBD1. With V trimmed by 4 bases and J by 9 bases, 10 bases remained unmatched. CDR1 and CDR2 (germline): SGHDN, FVKESK. The CDR3 is made up of 15 amino acids. The CDR3 sequence: CASSPLGTGQGEQFF. The CDR3 nucleotides read TGTGCCAGCAGCCCCCTGGGGACAGGGCAGGGTGAGCAGTTCTTC.

The chain couples TRBV6-2 or TRBV6-3 to TRBJ1-1, with TRBD1 matching over 12 bases. CDR3 size: 17 residues. Looked up from germline, CDR1 is MNHEY and CDR2 is SVGEGT. Trimming at V came to 2 bases and at J to 5 bases, leaving 9 bases not matched to a gene. CDR3 sequence: CASSYTGDRGLHTEAFF. The CDR3, as DNA: TGTGCCAGCAGTTACACCGGGGACAGGGGGCTTCATACTGAAGCTTTCTTT.

The chain has TRBV24-1 and TRBJ2-1, with 10 bases fitting TRBD1. J lost 5 bases, V lost 5 bases, and 8 bases had no gene match. The CDR3 length is 16 residues. In germline, CDR1 is KGHDR, CDR2 SFDVKD. The CDR3 protein is CATSAHSGTGDNEQFF. DNA of the CDR3: TGTGCCACCAGTGCCCATTCCGGGACAGGGGACAATGAGCAGTTCTTC.

The chain recombines TRBV3-1 (or the pseudogene TRBV3-2) with TRBJ2-3; possible D gene TRBD1, 6 bases. Per the germline V gene, CDR1 is LGHDT and CDR2 is YNNKEL (reference sequence). This CDR3 contains 16 residues. V gave up 4 bases and J gave up 0 bases, with 14 bases separating them. DNA of the CDR3: TGTGCCAGCAGCCTTTACAGGGATTCTAGCACAGATACGCAGTATTTT. This translates into CASSLYRDSSTDTQYF.

This rearrangement joins TRBV24-1 to TRBJ1-1; no firm D call. The CDR3 runs 15 residues. Trimming removed 3 bases at V and 1 base at J, with 11 bases between. CDR1 and CDR2 from the germline V gene are KGHDR and SFDVKD. The CDR3, as DNA: TGTGCCACCAGTGATGGGAGGGAGTCGAACACTGAAGCTTTCTTT. This codes for CATSDGRESNTEAFF.

The chain recombines TRBV19 with TRBJ1-2; no definite D call. The CDR3 runs to 16 residues. V lost 7 bases and J 4 bases, leaving 22 bases between the germline ends. Germline CDR1 and CDR2: LNHDA and SQIVND (reference sequence). CDR3 nucleotide sequence: TGTGCCAGTACTAGAGACAAGGCAGAAGTATTCTATGGCTACACCTTC. Translation gives CASTRDKAEVFYGYTF.

The chain links TRBV27 to TRBJ2-1; the match to TRBD2 covers 13 bases. The CDR3 runs to 13 residues. J was trimmed by 14 bases and V by 6 bases; bases with no gene match: 7. Germline V gene sequence: CDR1 MNHEY, CDR2 SMNVEV (reference sequence). The CDR3 nucleotides are TGTGCCAGCAGCTCTGGACTAGCGGGAGTAGAGTTCTTC. This encodes CASSSGLAGVEFF.